The rows below give T cell receptor beta chains drawn from one sample of a study of cytomegalovirus exposure and HLA in healthy donors. The repertoire was sequenced with immunoSEQ multiplex PCR; TCRdb's copy has only in-frame clones and lacks some. The profile shows 100,000 to 150,000 clones, around 78% of them singletons. The sample consisted of PBMCs. Receptors were obtained from a man between 18 and 35 years old in good health and CMV-seropositive. Each CDR3 is given with its conserved first and last residue. The order of the fields is V gene, J gene, D gene, clone size, CDR3 DNA, CDR3 protein. The D gene is left open where the match is weak. Size tells how often a clone was seen (once, few, many) or the class of an expanded clone, and some rows leave it out.

v_call: TRBV28; j_call: TRBJ1-1; d_call: .; clone_size: few; cdr3_nt: TGTGCCAGCAGTTATTCAATGGGGAGGAACACTGAAGCTTTCTTT; cdr3_aa: CASSYSMGRNTEAFF
v_call: TRBV30; j_call: TRBJ1-1; d_call: TRBD1; clone_size: .; cdr3_nt: TGTGCGCGGAGGGGGCCAGGGGGTGGGGGCACTGAAGCTTTCTTT; cdr3_aa: CARRGPGGGGTEAFF
v_call: TRBV27; j_call: TRBJ1-1; d_call: .; clone_size: .; cdr3_nt: TGTGCCAGCAGGTTCGGGGGGAACGTTGAAGCTTTCTTT; cdr3_aa: CASRFGGNVEAFF
v_call: TRBV4-1; j_call: TRBJ1-1; d_call: TRBD1; clone_size: .; cdr3_nt: TGCGCCAGCAGCCAATGGACAGGGGACTTGAACACTGAAGCTTTCTTT; cdr3_aa: CASSQWTGDLNTEAFF
v_call: TRBV6-1; j_call: TRBJ2-3; d_call: TRBD2; clone_size: .; cdr3_nt: TGTGCCATCTTAGCGGGGGGGCGGGATACGCAGTATTTT; cdr3_aa: CAILAGGRDTQYF
v_call: TRBV10-3; j_call: TRBJ2-5; d_call: TRBD2; clone_size: .; cdr3_nt: TGTGCCATCCTTGGACTAGCGGGGGTCCGCCAGGAGACCCAGTACTTC; cdr3_aa: CAILGLAGVRQETQYF
v_call: TRBV12-2; j_call: TRBJ2-7; d_call: .; clone_size: .; cdr3_nt: TGTGCAAGTCGCTTTTTACTGCCTACAGGGGCGAAGGACGAGCAGTACTTC; cdr3_aa: CASRFLLPTGAKDEQYF
v_call: TRBV5-1; j_call: TRBJ1-2; d_call: .; clone_size: .; cdr3_nt: TGCGCCAGCAGCTTGGATAGTTCTGGCTACACCTTC; cdr3_aa: CASSLDSSGYTF
v_call: TRBV7-6; j_call: TRBJ2-7; d_call: .; clone_size: .; cdr3_nt: TGTGCCAGCAGCGAAACCGGGGGTGGTACCTACGAGCAGTACTTC; cdr3_aa: CASSETGGGTYEQYF
v_call: TRBV28; j_call: TRBJ1-2; d_call: .; clone_size: .; cdr3_nt: TGTGCCAGCAAGGGGACGACGAAGGGGACAAGCCTTCAGGGCTACACCTTC; cdr3_aa: CASKGTTKGTSLQGYTF
v_call: TRBV11-2; j_call: TRBJ2-1; d_call: TRBD1; clone_size: .; cdr3_nt: TGTGCCAGCAGCTTTAGACAGGGGGGGGACAATGAGCAGTTCTTC; cdr3_aa: CASSFRQGGDNEQFF
v_call: TRBV30; j_call: TRBJ1-1; d_call: TRBD1; clone_size: .; cdr3_nt: TGTGCCTGGAGTGTAAGGGGGCGCTTAACTGAAGCTTTCTTT; cdr3_aa: CAWSVRGRLTEAFF
v_call: TRBV4-2; j_call: TRBJ1-3; d_call: .; clone_size: once; cdr3_nt: TGTGCCAGCAGTCCCGAGGCTGGAAACACCATATATTTT; cdr3_aa: CASSPEAGNTIYF
v_call: TRBV18; j_call: TRBJ1-4; d_call: .; clone_size: .; cdr3_nt: TGTGCCAGCTCACCTCAGGGCGGAGGGTTCGAAAAACTGTTTTTT; cdr3_aa: CASSPQGGGFEKLFF
v_call: TRBV27; j_call: TRBJ1-2; d_call: .; clone_size: .; cdr3_nt: TGTGCCAGCAGTTTCGGGATTAACTATGGCTACACCTTC; cdr3_aa: CASSFGINYGYTF
v_call: TRBV5-4; j_call: TRBJ1-1; d_call: TRBD1; clone_size: .; cdr3_nt: TGTGCCAGCAGCTTGGGAGGTCTAAGACAGGGATCAAACACTGAAGCTTTCTTT; cdr3_aa: CASSLGGLRQGSNTEAFF
v_call: TRBV9; j_call: TRBJ1-1; d_call: .; clone_size: .; cdr3_nt: TGTGCCAGCAGCGCCAGGGACAAGCGGAACACTGAAGCTTTCTTT; cdr3_aa: CASSARDKRNTEAFF
v_call: TRBV29-1; j_call: TRBJ1-1; d_call: .; clone_size: .; cdr3_nt: TGCAGCGCCCTAAGTAAGAACACTGAAGCTTTCTTT; cdr3_aa: CSALSKNTEAFF
v_call: TRBV6-5; j_call: TRBJ1-4; d_call: .; clone_size: .; cdr3_nt: TGTGCCAGCAGTTACGGGAGCTGGGTGACTAATGAAAAACTGTTTTTT; cdr3_aa: CASSYGSWVTNEKLFF
v_call: TRBV2; j_call: TRBJ1-5; d_call: .; clone_size: once; cdr3_nt: TGTGCCAGCAGTGTCCGAGTAAATAGCAATCAGCCCCAGCATTTT; cdr3_aa: CASSVRVNSNQPQHF
v_call: TRBV28; j_call: TRBJ1-4; d_call: .; clone_size: .; cdr3_nt: TGTGCCAGTGAGGGTAATGAAAAACTGTTTTTT; cdr3_aa: CASEGNEKLFF
v_call: TRBV2; j_call: TRBJ1-5; d_call: TRBD1; clone_size: .; cdr3_nt: TGTGCCAGCAGTGAATGGGGACAGGGGCCGTCTGATCAGCCCCAGCATTTT; cdr3_aa: CASSEWGQGPSDQPQHF
v_call: TRBV27; j_call: TRBJ1-1; d_call: TRBD1; clone_size: .; cdr3_nt: TGTGCCAGCAGGCCTACAGGGGGAGTTACTGAAGCTTTCTTT; cdr3_aa: CASRPTGGVTEAFF
v_call: TRBV28; j_call: TRBJ1-3; d_call: TRBD1; clone_size: .; cdr3_nt: TGTGCCAGCAGTCCTCGGACAGGGGCTGGAAACACCATATATTTT; cdr3_aa: CASSPRTGAGNTIYF
v_call: TRBV28; j_call: TRBJ2-5; d_call: TRBD1; clone_size: .; cdr3_nt: TGTGCCAGCAGGGCAGGGGGAGAAGAGACCCAGTACTTC; cdr3_aa: CASRAGGEETQYF
v_call: TRBV6-5; j_call: TRBJ1-1; d_call: .; clone_size: few; cdr3_nt: TGTGCCAGCAGTTACCAGGGAGGCACTGAAGCTTTCTTT; cdr3_aa: CASSYQGGTEAFF
v_call: TRBV19; j_call: TRBJ1-1; d_call: .; clone_size: .; cdr3_nt: TGTGCCAGTAGTTACTCAGGGAACACTGAAGCTTTCTTT; cdr3_aa: CASSYSGNTEAFF
v_call: TRBV27; j_call: TRBJ1-2; d_call: .; clone_size: .; cdr3_nt: TGTGCCAGCAGATCTCTACAGGGAGTATATGGCTACACCTTC; cdr3_aa: CASRSLQGVYGYTF
v_call: TRBV18; j_call: TRBJ1-5; d_call: .; clone_size: .; cdr3_nt: TGTGCCAGCTCACCAGGGGGGGGAGCAAATCAGCCCCAGCATTTT; cdr3_aa: CASSPGGGANQPQHF
v_call: TRBV13; j_call: TRBJ2-1; d_call: TRBD2; clone_size: .; cdr3_nt: TGTGCCAGCAGCTCCGGACTAGCGGTGAACAATGAGCAGTTCTTC; cdr3_aa: CASSSGLAVNNEQFF
v_call: TRBV2; j_call: TRBJ1-1; d_call: .; clone_size: .; cdr3_nt: TGTGCCAGCAGTCTAGGACAGCCTAACACTGAAGCTTTCTTT; cdr3_aa: CASSLGQPNTEAFF
v_call: TRBV6-1; j_call: TRBJ1-2; d_call: TRBD1; clone_size: .; cdr3_nt: TGTGCCAGCATAAGGACAGGGAATAGAGAAGGCTACACCTTC; cdr3_aa: CASIRTGNREGYTF
v_call: TRBV6-5; j_call: TRBJ1-1; d_call: .; clone_size: .; cdr3_nt: TGTGCCAGCAGTTACAGGGCCGGGGTGAACACTGAAGCTTTCTTT; cdr3_aa: CASSYRAGVNTEAFF
v_call: TRBV7-9; j_call: TRBJ2-7; d_call: .; clone_size: .; cdr3_nt: TGTGCCAGCAGCCGTATCATTCAGGGCGACGAGCAGTACTTC; cdr3_aa: CASSRIIQGDEQYF
v_call: TRBV6-4; j_call: TRBJ2-1; d_call: .; clone_size: .; cdr3_nt: TGTGCCAGCAGTGACGAATGGGCGAGTAAGCAGTTCTTC; cdr3_aa: CASSDEWASKQFF
v_call: TRBV9; j_call: TRBJ2-7; d_call: TRBD2; clone_size: .; cdr3_nt: TGTGCCAGCAGCGTATGGGGGGGGGAGCAGTACTTC; cdr3_aa: CASSVWGGEQYF
v_call: TRBV11-2; j_call: TRBJ2-7; d_call: .; clone_size: .; cdr3_nt: TGTGCCAGCAGCTTAGATCTGTCTACCTTAGCCTACGAGCAGTACTTC; cdr3_aa: CASSLDLSTLAYEQYF
v_call: TRBV5-6; j_call: TRBJ1-3; d_call: TRBD1; clone_size: .; cdr3_nt: TGTGCCAGCAGCTTGGAAGGGGGCGCGTGGGTTTTGTCTGGAAACACCATATATTTT; cdr3_aa: CASSLEGGAWVLSGNTIYF
v_call: TRBV13; j_call: TRBJ1-2; d_call: TRBD1; clone_size: .; cdr3_nt: TGTGCCAGCAGCTTAGGCCGGACAGGGGTCAACTATGGCTACACCTTC; cdr3_aa: CASSLGRTGVNYGYTF
v_call: TRBV9; j_call: TRBJ2-5; d_call: TRBD2; clone_size: .; cdr3_nt: TGTGCCAGCAGCGTAGCTACTAGCGGGATCCAAGAGACCCAGTACTTC; cdr3_aa: CASSVATSGIQETQYF